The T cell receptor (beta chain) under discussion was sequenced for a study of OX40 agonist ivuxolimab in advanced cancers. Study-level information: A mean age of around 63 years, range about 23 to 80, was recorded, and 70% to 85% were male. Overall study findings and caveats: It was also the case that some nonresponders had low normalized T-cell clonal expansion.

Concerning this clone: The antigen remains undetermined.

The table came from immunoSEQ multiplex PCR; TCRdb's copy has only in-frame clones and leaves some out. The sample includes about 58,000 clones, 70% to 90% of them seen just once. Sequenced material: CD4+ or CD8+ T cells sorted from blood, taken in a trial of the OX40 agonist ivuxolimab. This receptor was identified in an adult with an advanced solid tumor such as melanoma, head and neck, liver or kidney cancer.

The CDR3 protein is CASSYGREIFDEQFF. The CDR3 DNA sequence: TGTGCCAGCAGCTACGGCAGGGAGATTTTCGATGAGCAGTTCTTC. J is TRBJ2-1 and V is TRBV5-8; either TRBD1 or TRBD2 may fit D (5 bases each). This CDR3 has 15 amino acids. Germline lookup yields CDR1 SGHTS and CDR2 YDEGEE. Trimming pared 3 bases from V and 8 bases from J, leaving 18 bases between.